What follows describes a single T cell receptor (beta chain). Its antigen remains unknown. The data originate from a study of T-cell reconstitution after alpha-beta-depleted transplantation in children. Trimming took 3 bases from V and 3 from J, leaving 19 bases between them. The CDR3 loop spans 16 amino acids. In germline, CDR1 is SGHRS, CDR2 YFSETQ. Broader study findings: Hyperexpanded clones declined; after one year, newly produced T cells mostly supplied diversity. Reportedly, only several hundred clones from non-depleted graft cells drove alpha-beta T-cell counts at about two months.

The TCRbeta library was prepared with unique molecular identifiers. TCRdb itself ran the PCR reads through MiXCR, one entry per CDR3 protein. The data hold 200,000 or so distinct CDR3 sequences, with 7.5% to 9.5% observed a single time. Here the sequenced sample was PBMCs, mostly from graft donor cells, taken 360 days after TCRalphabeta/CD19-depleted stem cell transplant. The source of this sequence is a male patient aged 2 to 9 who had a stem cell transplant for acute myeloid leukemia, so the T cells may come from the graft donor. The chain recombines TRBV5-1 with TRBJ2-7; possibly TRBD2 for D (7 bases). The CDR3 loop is CASSSAEAGHGYEQYV. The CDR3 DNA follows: TGCGCCAGCAGCTCCGCGGAAGCGGGACACGGCTACGAGCAGTACGTC.